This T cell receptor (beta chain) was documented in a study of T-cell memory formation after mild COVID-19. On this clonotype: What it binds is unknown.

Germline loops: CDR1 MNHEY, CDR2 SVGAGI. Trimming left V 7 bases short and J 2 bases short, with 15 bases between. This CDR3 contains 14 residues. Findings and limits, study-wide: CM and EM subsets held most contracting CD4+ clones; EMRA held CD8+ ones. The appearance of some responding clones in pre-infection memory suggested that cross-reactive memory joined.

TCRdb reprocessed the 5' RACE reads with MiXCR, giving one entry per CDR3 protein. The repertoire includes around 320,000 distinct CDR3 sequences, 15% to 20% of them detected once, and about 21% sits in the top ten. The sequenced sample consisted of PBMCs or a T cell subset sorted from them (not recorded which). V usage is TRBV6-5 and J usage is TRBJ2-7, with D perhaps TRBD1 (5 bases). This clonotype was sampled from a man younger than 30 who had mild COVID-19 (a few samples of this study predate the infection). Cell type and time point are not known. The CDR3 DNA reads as TGTGCCAGCAAGGGCCAGGGCGTAACCTACGAGCAGTACTTC. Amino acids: CASKGQGVTYEQYF.